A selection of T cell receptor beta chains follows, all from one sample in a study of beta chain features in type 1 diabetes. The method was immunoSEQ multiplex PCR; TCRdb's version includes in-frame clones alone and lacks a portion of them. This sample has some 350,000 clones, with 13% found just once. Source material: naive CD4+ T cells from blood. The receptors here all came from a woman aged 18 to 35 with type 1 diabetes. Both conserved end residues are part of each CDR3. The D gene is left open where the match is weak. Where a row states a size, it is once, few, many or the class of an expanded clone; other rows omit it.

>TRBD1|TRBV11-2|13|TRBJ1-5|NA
CASSFQGDQPQHF
TGTGCCAGCAGCTTCCAGGGGGATCAGCCCCAGCATTTT
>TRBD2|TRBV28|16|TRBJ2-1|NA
CASSRERGSPYNEQFF
TGTGCCAGCAGCCGGGAGCGCGGGAGTCCCTACAATGAGCAGTTCTTC
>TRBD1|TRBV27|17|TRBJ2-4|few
CASSPPLTGLAKNIQYF
TGTGCCAGCAGTCCGCCATTGACAGGGCTAGCCAAAAACATTCAGTACTTC
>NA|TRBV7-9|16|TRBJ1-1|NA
CASSSTMLGRGTEAFF
TGTGCCAGCAGCTCCACCATGTTGGGCCGAGGGACTGAAGCTTTCTTT
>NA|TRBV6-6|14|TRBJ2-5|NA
CASRPAGFGETQYF
TGTGCCAGCAGACCCGCAGGGTTCGGGGAGACCCAGTACTTC
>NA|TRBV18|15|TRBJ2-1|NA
CASSPPGPSYNEQFF
TGTGCCAGCTCACCACCGGGCCCATCCTACAATGAGCAGTTCTTC
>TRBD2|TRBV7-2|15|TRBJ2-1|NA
CASSFARTSHNEQFF
TGTGCCAGCAGTTTCGCACGGACTAGTCACAATGAGCAGTTCTTC
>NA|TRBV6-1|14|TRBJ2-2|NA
CASSSGQTFGELFF
TGTGCCAGCAGTAGCGGACAGACCTTCGGGGAGCTGTTTTTT
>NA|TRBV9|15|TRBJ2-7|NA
CASSKAGTTDYEQYF
TGTGCCAGCAGTAAAGCCGGGACAACCGACTACGAGCAGTACTTC
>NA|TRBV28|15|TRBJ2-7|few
CASSLWTGEGDEQYF
TGTGCCAGCAGTTTATGGACAGGCGAGGGGGACGAGCAGTACTTC
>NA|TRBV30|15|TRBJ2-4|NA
CAWSLLGAVKNIQYF
TGTGCCTGGAGTCTTCTTGGGGCGGTCAAAAACATTCAGTACTTC
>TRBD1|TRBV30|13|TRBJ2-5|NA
CACQGQFQETQYF
TGTGCCTGCCAGGGACAGTTCCAAGAGACCCAGTACTTC
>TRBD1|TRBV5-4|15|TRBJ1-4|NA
CASSPQGATNEKLFF
TGTGCCAGCAGCCCTCAGGGGGCAACTAATGAAAAACTGTTTTTT
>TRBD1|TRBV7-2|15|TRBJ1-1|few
CASRVTGTANTEAFF
TGTGCCAGCAGAGTCACCGGGACAGCGAACACTGAAGCTTTCTTT
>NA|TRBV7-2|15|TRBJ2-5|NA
CASSLFGHSQETQYF
TGTGCCAGCAGCTTATTTGGGCATAGTCAAGAGACCCAGTACTTC
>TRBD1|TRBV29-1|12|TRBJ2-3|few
CSVLTGVDTQYF
TGCAGCGTTTTAACAGGGGTAGATACGCAGTATTTT
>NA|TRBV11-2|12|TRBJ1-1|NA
CASNLQSGEAFF
TGTGCCAGCAACCTTCAGTCGGGTGAAGCTTTCTTT
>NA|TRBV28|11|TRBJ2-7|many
CATLGGYEQYF
TGTGCCACCTTGGGGGGCTACGAGCAGTACTTC